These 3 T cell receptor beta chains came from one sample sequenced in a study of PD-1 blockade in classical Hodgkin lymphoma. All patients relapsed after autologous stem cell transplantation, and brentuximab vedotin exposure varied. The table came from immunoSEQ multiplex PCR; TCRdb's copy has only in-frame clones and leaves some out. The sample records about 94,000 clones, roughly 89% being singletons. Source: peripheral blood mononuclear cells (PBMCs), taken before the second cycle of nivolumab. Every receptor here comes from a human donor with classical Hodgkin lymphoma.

CDR3 bases: TGTGCCAGTAGGGGTTTAGGACAGGGGTGGACTGAAGCTTTCTTT. Protein product: CASRGLGQGWTEAFF. This chain links TRBV19 with TRBJ1-1; 9 nucleotides line up with TRBD1. The CDR3 covers 15 residues. Germline V gene data show CDR1 as LNHDA and CDR2 as SQIVND (reference sequence). Unmatched junction bases numbered 10, after V lost 6 bases and J lost 5 bases.

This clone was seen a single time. The CDR3 DNA is TGTGCCAGCAGCTTAGCGCGGCTCCCCTACGAGCAGTACTTC. Its protein is CASSLARLPYEQYF. The chain carries TRBV7-9 and TRBJ2-7; D is uncertain. The CDR3 is 14 amino acids. Germline loops: CDR1 SEHNR, CDR2 FQNEAQ (reference sequence). With 0 bases removed from V and 2 bases from J, the gap between germline ends came to 8 bases.

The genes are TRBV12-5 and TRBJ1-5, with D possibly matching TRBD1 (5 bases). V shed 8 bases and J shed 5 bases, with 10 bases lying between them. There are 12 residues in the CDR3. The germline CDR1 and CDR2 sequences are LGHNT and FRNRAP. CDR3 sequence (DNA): TGTGCTAGTCTGGGGGGGGATCAGCCCCAGCATTTT. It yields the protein CASLGGDQPQHF.